A single sample gave rise to the 9 T cell receptor beta chains below, sequenced in a study of blood T cell repertoires in COVID-19. Some clones are missing from TCRdb's copy, which holds only in-frame ones; the method was immunoSEQ multiplex PCR. Among over 200,000 clones listed, 75% to 90% were seen once. Specimen: PBMCs or T cells enriched from blood (not recorded which). The receptors derive from a middle-aged man who had recovered from COVID-19.

This clone was seen a handful of times. This sequence joins TRBV6-1 and TRBJ1-6, with D uncertain. Trimming stripped 4 bases from V and 8 bases from J, with 9 bases between. The CDR3 consists of 13 residues. Germline V gene sequence: CDR1 MNHNS, CDR2 SASEGT. The CDR3 region has the DNA TGTGCCAGCAGTGTTGTTACGGATTCACCCCTCCACTTT. Encoded protein: CASSVVTDSPLHF.

This clone appeared a single time. The V gene is TRBV5-1, the J gene TRBJ1-1, with a tentative D call TRBD1 (6 bases). CDR1 SGHRS and CDR2 YFSETQ come from the germline V gene. This CDR3 has 16 residues. Trimming left V 0 bases short and J 4 bases short, with 16 bases between. This CDR3 reads CASSLGPGGLGTEAFF. For the CDR3, the DNA is TGCGCCAGCAGCTTGGGGCCCGGGGGGCTAGGCACTGAAGCTTTCTTT.

This chain connects TRBV18 to TRBJ1-2; the D gene is possibly TRBD1 (6 bases). Trimming removed 5 bases from V and 9 bases from J, with 22 bases in between. The CDR3 has 15 residues. CDR1 is KGHSH and CDR2 is LQKENI in the germline V gene. CDR3 in amino acids: CASSKQGVINGSYTF. CDR3 nucleotide sequence: TGTGCCAGCTCAAAACAGGGAGTTATTAACGGTAGCTACACCTTC.

The chain has TRBV9 and TRBJ2-5; 10 bases line up with TRBD2. Trimming at V came to 0 bases and at J to 7 bases, leaving 9 bases not matched to a gene. The CDR3 contains 16 residues. Germline CDR1 and CDR2: SGDLS and YYNGEE. The CDR3 coding sequence is TGTGCCAGCAGCGTAGATAGCGGGGGGTCGCGAGGGACCCAGTACTTC. Its protein is CASSVDSGGSRGTQYF.

The genes are TRBV6-4 and TRBJ2-1; D is perhaps TRBD1 (6 bases). CDR1 and CDR2 (germline): MRHNA, SNTAGT. Between the trimmed V and J ends, which lost 0 bases and 4 bases, there was a span of 10 bases. The CDR3 contains 15 residues. CDR3 sequence: CASSDSGAAYNEQFF. CDR3 nucleotide sequence: TGTGCCAGCAGTGACTCGGGGGCAGCTTACAATGAGCAGTTCTTC.

The chain links TRBV10-3 to TRBJ1-3; D not certain. Germline-derived CDR1 and CDR2 are ENHRY and SYGVKD. V was shortened by 2 bases and J by 2 bases, with 10 bases between the two germline ends. The CDR3 length is 15 residues. CDR3 DNA: TGTGCCATCAGTGAGGGGGAGGAGGCTGGAAACACCATATATTTT. The encoded protein is CAISEGEEAGNTIYF.

V and J are TRBV18 and TRBJ1-5; 7 nucleotides agree with TRBD1. The V and J ends lost 6 bases and 7 bases, in that order; junction bases with no gene match: 9. Germline V gene lookup returns CDR1 KGHSH and CDR2 LQKENI. The CDR3 has 14 residues. The CDR3 DNA sequence: TGTGCCAGCTCGCCCAGCCAGGGGGGCCAGCCCCAGCATTTT. Its translation: CASSPSQGGQPQHF.

This sequence joins TRBV11-3 and TRBJ1-3, with D unresolved. Germline values: CDR1 SGHNT, CDR2 YENEEA. The length of the CDR3 is 16 residues. Trimming pared 2 bases from V and 1 base from J, leaving 12 bases between. The CDR3 here is CASSLSSSGSGNTIYF. The CDR3 DNA reads TGTGCCAGCAGCTTATCCTCTTCGGGATCTGGAAACACCATATATTTT.

The chain couples TRBV9 to TRBJ2-1; 9 bases are shared with TRBD2. CDR1 and CDR2 from the germline V gene are SGDLS and YYNGEE. V dropped 0 bases and J dropped 3; count of bases not matched to a gene: 1. The CDR3 totals 15 residues. Here the CDR3 reads CASSVASGVYNEQFF. Written as DNA, the CDR3 is TGTGCCAGCAGCGTAGCTAGCGGGGTCTACAATGAGCAGTTCTTC.